The 26 T cell receptor beta chains below come from one sample, sequenced in a study of cytotoxic CD8 clonotypes in ibrutinib-treated CLL. Sequencing used immunoSEQ multiplex PCR; TCRdb keeps in-frame clones, though not all of them. The table has around 53,000 clones, 50% to 70% seen once. This specimen was PBMCs, taken at disease progression, from a patient treated with ibrutinib. The receptors were sampled from a human donor with chronic lymphocytic leukemia.

This clone turned up a few times. The chain carries TRBV6-1 and TRBJ1-2; D call uncertain. Germline CDR1 MNHNS, CDR2 SASEGT. The CDR3 has 14 amino acids. Between the trimmed V and J ends, which lost 3 bases and 6 bases, there was a span of 14 bases. DNA for the CDR3: TGTGCCAGCAGTGATTTTACAGTAGTCGATGGCTACACCTTC. It is translated as CASSDFTVVDGYTF.

The J gene is TRBJ2-1, the V gene TRBV2, with D uncertain. From germline, CDR1 is SNHLY and CDR2 FYNNEI. Trimming left V 2 bases short and J 0 bases short, with 11 bases between. The CDR3 has 16 residues. The CDR3 loop reads CASSERTGLSYNEQFF. The CDR3 DNA reads as TGTGCCAGCAGTGAAAGGACGGGCCTCTCCTACAATGAGCAGTTCTTC.

This clone has just a few counts. The J gene is TRBJ2-3, the V gene TRBV2, with D uncertain. Deletions cut 10 bases from V and 0 bases from J, with 17 bases between. CDR1 is SNHLY, CDR2 FYNNEI, per germline. This CDR3 region has 15 residues. This CDR3 reads CATLSKQFSTDTQYF. The CDR3 DNA reads as TGTGCCACCCTTTCTAAGCAGTTTAGCACAGATACGCAGTATTTT.

The rearrangement joins TRBV28 to TRBJ1-2; TRBD1 matches at 8 bases. The germline CDR1 and CDR2 sequences are MDHEN and SYDVKM. The J segment lost 3 bases and the V segment lost 5 bases, leaving 8 bases of the junction unmatched. The length of the CDR3 is 15 residues. In DNA form, the CDR3 reads TGTGCCAGCAGTCTAACTCGACAGGGGTACTATGGCTACACCTTC. Its translation: CASSLTRQGYYGYTF.

V is TRBV28 and J is TRBJ2-4; 9 positions agree with TRBD1. J lost 0 bases, V lost 4 bases, and 7 bases had no gene match. The CDR3 loop spans 17 amino acids. Germline V lookup: CDR1 MDHEN, CDR2 SYDVKM. For the CDR3, the DNA is TGTGCCAGCAGTTCACCACCGGGACAGGGAGCCAAAAACATTCAGTACTTC. Translating it yields CASSSPPGQGAKNIQYF.

CDR3 sequence (DNA): TGTGCCAGCAGCACACAACAGGGGAACTATGGCTACACCTTC. Protein sequence: CASSTQQGNYGYTF. This chain uses TRBV13 with TRBJ1-2; 7 bases are a match to TRBD1. V shed 5 bases, J shed 2 bases, and the junction held 5 bases outside the gene matches. The germline gives CDR1 PRHDT, CDR2 FYEKMQ (reference sequence). CDR3 length: 14 amino acids.

This clone has a handful of counts. V usage is TRBV15 and J usage is TRBJ1-5; 9 nucleotides line up with TRBD1. The germline V gene encodes CDR1 LNHNV and CDR2 YYDKDF (reference sequence). V shed 8 bases and J 7 bases; nucleotides not matched to a gene: 6. The CDR3 is 13 residues long. CDR3 sequence reads: CATQQGAGQPQHF. CDR3 bases: TGTGCCACCCAACAGGGGGCGGGACAGCCCCAGCATTTT.

The DNA of the CDR3 is TGTGCCTGGGATGACAGCGGCCTCGGCTACACCTTC. Translated, it gives CAWDDSGLGYTF. The rearrangement links TRBV30 to TRBJ1-2; tentatively, D is TRBD1 (5 bases). This CDR3 comprises 12 residues. Germline loops: CDR1 GTSNPN, CDR2 SVGIG (reference sequence). V lost 5 bases, J lost 8 bases, and 15 bases lay in between.

Only a few counts were recorded for this clone. This chain links TRBV2 with TRBJ1-2, with D unresolved. The V end was cut by 5 bases, the J end by 5 bases, with 15 bases between. This CDR3 has 14 residues. Germline lookup yields CDR1 SNHLY and CDR2 FYNNEI. CDR3 loop: CASSRSIQPYGYTF. CDR3 nucleotide sequence: TGTGCCAGCAGTCGTAGTATACAGCCATATGGCTACACCTTC.

The chain recombines TRBV7-7 with TRBJ2-1; TRBD2 might be the D (5 bases). The CDR3 runs 14 residues. V shed 5 bases and J shed 8 bases, with 16 bases lying between them. Looked up from germline, CDR1 is SSHAT and CDR2 is FNYEAQ (reference sequence). The CDR3 nucleotides read TGTGCCAGCAGCCCCAGCACGCGGGCCGATGAGCAGTTCTTC. Its translation is CASSPSTRADEQFF.

The chain has TRBV28 and TRBJ2-5; D gene unclear. The CDR3 spans 14 residues. With 2 bases removed from V and 5 bases from J, the gap between germline ends came to 12 bases. CDR1 is MDHEN and CDR2 is SYDVKM in the germline V gene. As DNA, the CDR3 is TGTGCCAGCAGTTTAGTAGGGTTTGGGGAGACCCAGTACTTC. Translating it yields CASSLVGFGETQYF. The full variable domain, rest sourced from reference TRBV28 and TRBJ2-5, is DVKVTQSSRYLVKRTGEKVFLECVQDMDHENMFWYRQDPGLGLRLIYFSYDVKMKEKGDIPEGYSVSREKKERFSLILESASTNQTSMYLCASSLVGFGETQYFGPGTRLLVL.

The chain is built from TRBV5-1 and TRBJ2-7; D not resolved. Trimming cost V 0 bases and J 2 bases, with 12 bases left between them. The CDR3 has 15 residues. CDR1 is SGHRS, CDR2 YFSETQ, per germline. The CDR3 nucleotides read TGCGCCAGCAGCTTGGCCCCGGACGGCCCCTACGAGCAGTACTTC. It is translated as CASSLAPDGPYEQYF.

CDR3 nucleotides: TGTGCCTGGAGCAGGGGTCTGGATTACGAGCAGTACTTC. Its protein is CAWSRGLDYEQYF. The chain links TRBV30 to TRBJ2-7, with a tentative D call TRBD1 (6 bases). Germline-derived CDR1 and CDR2 are GTSNPN and SVGIG (reference sequence). The CDR3 contains 13 residues. The V end lost 3 bases, the J end lost 4 bases, and 13 bases lay between the germline ends.

The rearrangement joins TRBV5-1 to TRBJ2-5; TRBD1 is a possible D gene (6 bases). Trimming removed 4 bases from V and 2 bases from J, with 15 bases in between. Germline values: CDR1 SGHRS, CDR2 YFSETQ. This CDR3 is 15 amino acids long. This chain's CDR3 is CASSRAGVGQETQYF. For the CDR3, the DNA is TGCGCCAGCAGCCGGGCAGGGGTTGGGCAAGAGACCCAGTACTTC.

There are a few counts of this clone. The chain combines TRBV7-9 with TRBJ2-5, with a possible D match to TRBD1 (6 bases). This CDR3 is 13 amino acids long. The ends were cut back, 2 bases at V and 4 bases at J, with 8 bases in the middle. Germline values: CDR1 SEHNR, CDR2 FQNEAQ (reference sequence). The DNA for the CDR3 is TGTGCCAGCAGCTTAATACAGGGAGAGACCCAGTACTTC. This codes for CASSLIQGETQYF.

The CDR3 DNA sequence: TGTGCCTGGGAAACCCAAAGGACGGACTACTCCTACGAGCAGTACTTC. Translated: CAWETQRTDYSYEQYF. The J gene is TRBJ2-7, the V gene TRBV30; D is possibly TRBD2 (6 bases). Trimming shortened V by 5 bases and J by 0 bases, and 20 bases separated the two germline ends. This CDR3 region has 16 residues. CDR1 GTSNPN and CDR2 SVGIG come from the germline V gene (reference sequence).

The CDR3 region is CASSLSGRDEQFF. The CDR3, as DNA: TGTGCCAGCAGCTTATCGGGGAGGGATGAGCAGTTCTTC. The genes are TRBV7-9 and TRBJ2-1; TRBD2 matches 7 bases. This CDR3 is 13 amino acids long. Germline CDR1 reads SEHNR; CDR2 reads FQNEAQ (reference sequence). After removal of 2 bases from V and 8 bases from J, the junction contained 3 bases not matched to a gene.

This clone was detected only once. This chain connects TRBV10-3 to TRBJ2-3, with unresolved D. The germline V and J ends were trimmed by 2 bases and 6 bases, with 3 bases remaining between them. CDR1 is ENHRY, CDR2 SYGVKD, per germline. The CDR3 totals 11 residues. CDR3 residues: CAISEMDTQYF. In nucleotides, the CDR3 is TGTGCCATCAGTGAGATGGATACGCAGTATTTT.

This chain connects TRBV5-6 to TRBJ2-7, with unresolved D. With 0 bases removed from V and 2 bases from J, the gap between germline ends came to 9 bases. The germline V gene has CDR1 SGHDT and CDR2 YYEEEE. This CDR3 spans 14 amino acids. CDR3 sequence reads: CASSLVSVPYEQYF. The CDR3 DNA follows: TGTGCCAGCAGCTTGGTTTCAGTTCCCTACGAGCAGTACTTC.

The chain employs TRBV30 and TRBJ2-1, with D possibly matching TRBD2 (6 bases). Looked up from germline, CDR1 is GTSNPN and CDR2 is SVGIG (reference sequence). The CDR3 consists of 14 residues. Deletions cut 4 bases from V and 1 base from J, with 11 bases between. This CDR3 reads CAWTNGGSYNEQFF. In nucleotides, the CDR3 is TGTGCCTGGACCAACGGGGGATCCTACAATGAGCAGTTCTTC.

The table lists this clone with a few counts. This sequence joins TRBV20-1 and TRBJ1-2; no clear D gene. The CDR3 is 11 residues long. With 0 bases removed from V and 8 bases from J, the gap between germline ends came to 7 bases. The germline V gene encodes CDR1 DFQATT and CDR2 SNEGSKA (reference sequence). Written as DNA, the CDR3 is TGCAGTGCTAGAGAATTACCCGGCTACACCTTC. Translation: CSARELPGYTF.

This clone appeared a few times. The rearrangement uses TRBV19 and TRBJ2-6, with 8 bases aligning to TRBD1. The ends lost 3 bases at V and 2 bases at J; junction bases unmatched: 6. CDR1 and CDR2 (germline): LNHDA, SQIVND (reference sequence). This CDR3 region has 17 residues. The CDR3 reads CASSMTGVRPGANVLTF. CDR3 DNA: TGTGCCAGTAGTATGACAGGGGTGAGGCCTGGGGCCAACGTCCTGACTTTC.

The rearrangement uses TRBV30 and TRBJ2-7; 10 bases line up with TRBD1. CDR3 length: 11 amino acids. Losses at the gene ends were 8 bases for V and 6 bases for J; bases not matched to a gene: 4. The V gene's germline CDR1 is GTSNPN and CDR2 SVGIG (reference sequence). CDR3 loop: CAGDRGSEQYF. Here the CDR3 DNA reads TGTGCCGGGGACAGGGGCAGCGAGCAGTACTTC.

This clone showed up just once. The DNA of the CDR3 is TGTGCCAGCAGCTCGGATAGAGAAACGTACACAGATACGCAGTATTTT. As protein: CASSSDRETYTDTQYF. J is TRBJ2-3 and V is TRBV7-9; D is undetermined. V lost 4 bases and J lost 2, with 16 bases in between. The CDR3 runs 16 residues. Per germline, CDR1 SEHNR and CDR2 FQNEAQ (reference sequence). Full variable domain (missing parts from reference TRBV7-9 and TRBJ2-3): DTGVSQNPRHKITKRGQNVTFRCDPISEHNRLYWYRQTLGQGPEFLTYFQNEAQLEKSRLLSDRFSAERPKGSFSTLEIQRTEQGDSAMYLCASSSDRETYTDTQYFGPGTRLTVL.

This chain uses TRBV6-1 with TRBJ1-2; D unresolved. With 4 bases removed from V and 5 bases from J, the gap between germline ends came to 14 bases. This CDR3 is built from 14 residues. Germline V gene lookup returns CDR1 MNHNS and CDR2 SASEGT. The CDR3 region is CASSGVGMGYGYTF. The DNA for the CDR3 is TGTGCCAGCAGTGGGGTGGGGATGGGGTATGGCTACACCTTC.

The chain joins TRBV20-1 to TRBJ2-3; no firm D call. There are 10 residues in the CDR3. Germline lookup yields CDR1 DFQATT and CDR2 SNEGSKA (reference sequence). The V gene lost 7 bases and the J gene lost 3 bases, with 5 bases spanning the gap. CDR3 nucleotide sequence: TGCAGTGGGATAACAGATACGCAGTATTTT. The encoded protein is CSGITDTQYF.